This T cell receptor beta chain was sequenced during a study of tumor-infiltrating lymphocytes in primary liver carcinoma. Overall study context: Samples gave roughly 3.65 to 7.5 million productive TCRbeta reads, similar across tissue types.

Study observations and caveats: Comparison of CD4+ and CD8+ repertoires was precluded by bulk unsorted samples. Lesser overlap characterized tumor-adjacent and tumor-blood pairs relative to tumor region pairs.

From 400 to 550 ng total RNA, TCR beta cDNA was generated with a primer in the constant region. What produced the TCR beta libraries was three nested multiplex PCR rounds using slightly modified ARM-PCR. Each of the first two PCR rounds ran approximately 11 cycles with TRBV1-TRBV30 forward and C-beta reverse primers. TCRdb analysed the multiplex PCR reads with MiXCR anew, one entry per CDR3 protein. Here the sample spans a few hundred thousand distinct CDR3 sequences, 50% to 60% being singletons. This clonotype has ten or more counts. Its target is not known. Germline loops: CDR1 MNHEY, CDR2 SVGAGI. This CDR3 has 14 amino acids. V was pared by 6 bases and J by 2 bases, with 13 bases between. The source of the blood RNA was unsorted whole blood, and germline DNA was extracted as well. With chronic HBV infection, the patients were also treatment-naive.

The sequence was obtained from a woman between 25 and 40 years old with primary liver carcinoma and hepatitis B virus infection. Specimen: peripheral blood. The V and J genes are TRBV6-5 and TRBJ1-2; TRBD1 might be the D (5 bases). The DNA of the CDR3 is TGTGCCAGCAGGGATTCCGGGGACAACTATGGCTACACCTTC. Its protein product is CASRDSGDNYGYTF.